The 14 T cell receptor beta chains below all came from one sample that was sequenced in a study of T-cell memory formation after mild COVID-19. TCRdb used MiXCR to reprocess the 5' RACE reads, holding one entry per CDR3 protein. The sample contains about 340,000 distinct CDR3 sequences, 13% to 15% of which appear only once. Sequenced sample: PBMCs or a T cell subset sorted from them (not recorded which). These receptors all come from a man aged 18 to 30 who had mild COVID-19 (a few samples of this study predate the infection). Cell type and time point are not known.

V gene TRBV6-2 or TRBV6-3 combines with J gene TRBJ1-1; TRBD1 might be the D (5 bases). V lost 7 bases and J lost 7, with 16 bases in between. Germline CDR1 and CDR2: MNHEY and SVGEGT. CDR3 length equals 13 residues. DNA of the CDR3: TGTGCCAGCATGCCAGGGAGGAAGGTTGAAGCTTTCTTT. This gives the protein CASMPGRKVEAFF.

Only a few counts were recorded for this clonotype. V usage is TRBV6-2 or TRBV6-3 and J usage is TRBJ2-6, with TRBD1 matching 7 bases. CDR1 MNHEY and CDR2 SVGEGT come from the germline V gene. This CDR3 has 19 residues. V dropped 2 bases and J dropped 0; count of bases not matched to a gene: 10. The CDR3 DNA is TGTGCCAGCAGTTACGTACAGGGGTCTGGCAGCTCTGGGGCCAACGTCCTGACTTTC. Its protein product is CASSYVQGSGSSGANVLTF.

This clonotype was counted a few times. The chain uses TRBV5-1 and TRBJ1-2, with 7 positions matching TRBD1. There are 14 residues in the CDR3. Per the germline V gene, CDR1 is SGHRS and CDR2 is YFSETQ. With V trimmed by 2 bases and J by 4 bases, 5 bases remained unmatched. The CDR3 DNA reads as TGCGCCAGCAGCTTTCCGACAGGGTCCTATGGCTACACCTTC. Residues: CASSFPTGSYGYTF.

The chain joins TRBV20-1 to TRBJ1-4; 11 bases line up with TRBD1. The germline CDR1 and CDR2 sequences are DFQATT and SNEGSKA (reference sequence). The ends lost 6 bases at V and 3 bases at J; junction bases unmatched: 15. The CDR3 is 18 amino acids. The CDR3 DNA follows: TGCAGTGCAGCCGGGACAGGGGGTCAAGTTTCTTCTAATGAAAAACTGTTTTTT. Translation: CSAAGTGGQVSSNEKLFF.

This clonotype has ten or more counts. The rearrangement links TRBV18 to TRBJ2-4; D may be TRBD1 (5 bases). The V end was cut by 3 bases, the J end by 8 bases, with 17 bases between. The germline CDR1 and CDR2 sequences are KGHSH and LQKENI. The CDR3 loop spans 15 amino acids. The CDR3 spells CASSPNSGRIDIQYF. The CDR3 DNA follows: TGTGCCAGCTCACCGAACTCAGGGCGTATAGACATTCAGTACTTC.

The genes are TRBV27 and TRBJ2-1; 8 nucleotides match TRBD2. V dropped 5 bases and J dropped 9; count of bases not matched to a gene: 12. The CDR3 extends over 15 amino acids. The V gene's germline CDR1 is MNHEY and CDR2 SMNVEV (reference sequence). Written as DNA, the CDR3 is TGTGCCAGCAGTGTACGGGGGGGGCGGCTGGGTGAGCAGTTCTTC. Translating it yields CASSVRGGRLGEQFF.

Only a few counts were recorded for this clonotype. This chain uses TRBV11-1 with TRBJ1-2, with a tentative D call TRBD1 (6 bases). The CDR3 is 11 amino acids. Looked up from germline, CDR1 is SGHAT and CDR2 is FQDESV (reference sequence). Trimming pared 6 bases from V and 7 bases from J, leaving 9 bases between. The CDR3, as DNA: TGTGCCAGCAGTACAGGGTTTGGCTACACCTTC. Translated: CASSTGFGYTF.

Only a few counts were recorded for this clonotype. The chain carries TRBV19 and TRBJ1-1; possibly TRBD1 for D (6 bases). Per germline, CDR1 LNHDA and CDR2 SQIVND (reference sequence). The CDR3 is made up of 13 amino acids. V lost 7 bases to trimming and J lost 1 base, with 10 bases between them. CDR3 amino acids: CASTPTGNTEAFF. For the CDR3, the DNA is TGTGCCAGTACCCCGACAGGGAACACTGAAGCTTTCTTT. The whole variable domain, remainder taken from reference TRBV19 and TRBJ1-1, is DGGITQSPKYLFRKEGQNVTLSCEQNLNHDAMYWYRQDPGQGLRLIYYSQIVNDFQKGDIAEGYSVSREKKESFPLTVTSAQKNPTAFYLCASTPTGNTEAFFGQGTRLTVV.

This clonotype was observed many times. V and J are TRBV5-6 and TRBJ2-3; TRBD1 aligns across 8 bases. V trimming: 1 base; J trimming: 6 bases; junction bases outside the gene matches: 7. This CDR3 contains 15 residues. In germline, CDR1 is SGHDT, CDR2 YYEEEE. The CDR3: CASSLSQGASDTQYF. Here the CDR3 DNA reads TGTGCCAGCAGCTTGTCCCAGGGGGCGTCCGATACGCAGTATTTT. The full variable domain, its missing parts supplied by reference TRBV5-6 and TRBJ2-3, is DAGVTQSPTHLIKTRGQQVTLRCSPKSGHDTVSWYQQALGQGPQFIFQYYEEEERQRGNFPDRFSGHQFPNYSSELNVNALLLGDSALYLCASSLSQGASDTQYFGPGTRLTVL.

This chain connects TRBV20-1 to TRBJ1-1, with 8 nucleotides matching TRBD1. Per the germline V gene, CDR1 is DFQATT and CDR2 is SNEGSKA (reference sequence). The ends lost 0 bases at V and 1 base at J; junction bases unmatched: 13. This CDR3 is built from 18 residues. The CDR3 region is CSARDLGRGPETNTEAFF. The CDR3 DNA sequence: TGCAGTGCTAGAGATCTGGGCAGGGGGCCAGAAACGAACACTGAAGCTTTCTTT.

This clonotype was observed a few times. The chain joins TRBV7-9 to TRBJ1-5; 7 nucleotides align to TRBD1. The CDR3 is 18 amino acids. Germline V lookup: CDR1 SEHNR, CDR2 FQNEAQ (reference sequence). The trim removed 1 base at V and 0 bases at J, leaving 9 bases unmatched. The CDR3 protein is CASSLEGQRSVSNQPQHF. For the CDR3, the DNA is TGTGCCAGCAGCTTAGAGGGACAGCGGTCGGTTAGCAATCAGCCCCAGCATTTT.

This clonotype was observed a handful of times. J is TRBJ1-1 and V is TRBV7-9, with a possible D match to TRBD1 (6 bases). The length of the CDR3 is 14 residues. Looked up from germline, CDR1 is SEHNR and CDR2 is FQNEAQ (reference sequence). V lost 5 bases to trimming and J lost 5 bases, with 15 bases between them. DNA of the CDR3: TGTGCCAGCAGCCCTGGGACATTTGCGACTGAAGCTTTCTTT. This sequence encodes CASSPGTFATEAFF.

The chain links TRBV7-3 to TRBJ2-3; D is possibly TRBD2 (5 bases). Trimming left V 4 bases short and J 3 bases short, with 14 bases between. The CDR3 is 15 residues long. Germline-derived CDR1 and CDR2 are SGHTA and FQGTGA. The CDR3 DNA follows: TGTGCCAGCAGCTATAGCGTTCATCGGACAGATACGCAGTATTTT. It is translated as CASSYSVHRTDTQYF.

This chain links TRBV9 with TRBJ2-2, with D hard to call. The CDR3 is made up of 16 amino acids. Trimming left V 3 bases short and J 6 bases short, with 18 bases between. Looked up from germline, CDR1 is SGDLS and CDR2 is YYNGEE. CDR3 in amino acids: CASSARLGPSPGELFF. For the CDR3, the DNA is TGTGCCAGCAGCGCGCGTCTAGGGCCGTCTCCCGGGGAGCTGTTTTTT.